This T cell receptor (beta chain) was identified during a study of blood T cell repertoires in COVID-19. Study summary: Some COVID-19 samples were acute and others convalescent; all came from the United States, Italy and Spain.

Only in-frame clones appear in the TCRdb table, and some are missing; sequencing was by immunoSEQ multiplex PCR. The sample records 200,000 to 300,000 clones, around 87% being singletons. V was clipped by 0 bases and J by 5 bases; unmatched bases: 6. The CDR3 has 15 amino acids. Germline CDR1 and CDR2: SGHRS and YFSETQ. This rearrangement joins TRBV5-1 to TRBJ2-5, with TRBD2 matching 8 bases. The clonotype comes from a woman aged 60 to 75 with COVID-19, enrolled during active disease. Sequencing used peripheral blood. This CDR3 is CASSLGGLEGETQYF. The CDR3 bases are TGCGCCAGCAGCTTGGGGGGACTAGAGGGGGAGACCCAGTACTTC.